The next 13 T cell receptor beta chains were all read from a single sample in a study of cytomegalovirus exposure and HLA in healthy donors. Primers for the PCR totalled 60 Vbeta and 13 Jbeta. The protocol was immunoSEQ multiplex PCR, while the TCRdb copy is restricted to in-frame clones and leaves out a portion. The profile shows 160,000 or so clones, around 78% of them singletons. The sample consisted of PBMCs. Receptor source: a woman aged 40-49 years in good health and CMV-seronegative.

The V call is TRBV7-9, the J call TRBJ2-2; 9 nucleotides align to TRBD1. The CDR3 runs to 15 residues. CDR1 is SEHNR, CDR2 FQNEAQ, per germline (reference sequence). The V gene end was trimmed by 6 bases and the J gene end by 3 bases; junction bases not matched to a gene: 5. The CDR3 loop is CASSPGQGYTGELFF. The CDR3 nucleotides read TGTGCCAGCAGTCCAGGACAGGGGTACACCGGGGAGCTGTTTTTT.

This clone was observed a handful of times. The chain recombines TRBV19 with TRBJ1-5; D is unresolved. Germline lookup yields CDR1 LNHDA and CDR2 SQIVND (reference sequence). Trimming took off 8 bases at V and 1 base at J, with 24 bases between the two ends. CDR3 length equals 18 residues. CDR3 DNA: TGTGCCAGTGTTCCCTTTTCTTCAGGCTTCCAAAGCAATCAGCCCCAGCATTTT. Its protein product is CASVPFSSGFQSNQPQHF.

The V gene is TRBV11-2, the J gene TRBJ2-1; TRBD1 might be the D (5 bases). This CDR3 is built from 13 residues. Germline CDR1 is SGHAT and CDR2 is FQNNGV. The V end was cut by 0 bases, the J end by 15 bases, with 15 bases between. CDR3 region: CASSLEAGIYRFF. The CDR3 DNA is TGTGCCAGCAGCTTAGAGGCAGGGATCTATCGGTTCTTC.

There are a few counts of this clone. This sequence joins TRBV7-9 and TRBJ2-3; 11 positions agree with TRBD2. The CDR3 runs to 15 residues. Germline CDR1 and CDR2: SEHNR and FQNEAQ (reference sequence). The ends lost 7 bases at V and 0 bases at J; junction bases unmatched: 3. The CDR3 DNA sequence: TGTGCCAGCACCACTAGCGGGGGTAGCACAGATACGCAGTATTTT. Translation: CASTTSGGSTDTQYF. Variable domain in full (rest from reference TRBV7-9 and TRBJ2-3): DTGVSQNPRHKITKRGQNVTFRCDPISEHNRLYWYRQTLGQGPEFLTYFQNEAQLEKSRLLSDRFSAERPKGSFSTLEIQRTEQGDSAMYLCASTTSGGSTDTQYFGPGTRLTVL.

This CDR3 reads CASSVLGLVNEQYF. CDR3 nucleotides: TGTGCCAGCAGTGTGCTGGGTCTAGTGAACGAGCAGTACTTC. The rearrangement joins TRBV2 to TRBJ2-7; D is undetermined. This CDR3 region has 14 residues. Germline V gives CDR1 SNHLY, CDR2 FYNNEI. V was pared by 4 bases and J by 5 bases, with 15 bases between.

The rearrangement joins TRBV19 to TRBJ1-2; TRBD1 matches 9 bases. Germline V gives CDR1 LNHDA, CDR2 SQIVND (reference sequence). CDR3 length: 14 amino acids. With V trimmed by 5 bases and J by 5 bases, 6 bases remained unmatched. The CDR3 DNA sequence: TGTGCCAGTAGTGCTCGGACAGGGGAGTATGGCTACACCTTC. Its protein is CASSARTGEYGYTF.

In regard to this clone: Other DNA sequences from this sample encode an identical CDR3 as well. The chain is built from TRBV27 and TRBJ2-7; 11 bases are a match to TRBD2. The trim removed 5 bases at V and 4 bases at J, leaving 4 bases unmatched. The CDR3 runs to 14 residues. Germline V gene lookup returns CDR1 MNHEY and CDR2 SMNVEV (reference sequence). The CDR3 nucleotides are TGTGCCAGCAGTCCAGGGACTAGCGGATACGAGCAGTACTTC. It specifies CASSPGTSGYEQYF.

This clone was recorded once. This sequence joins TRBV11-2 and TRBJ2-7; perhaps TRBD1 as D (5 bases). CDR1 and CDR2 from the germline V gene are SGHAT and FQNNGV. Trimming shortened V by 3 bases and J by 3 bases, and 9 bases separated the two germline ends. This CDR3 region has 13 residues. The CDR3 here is CASSFVGVYEQYF. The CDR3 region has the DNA TGTGCCAGCAGCTTTGTAGGGGTCTACGAGCAGTACTTC.

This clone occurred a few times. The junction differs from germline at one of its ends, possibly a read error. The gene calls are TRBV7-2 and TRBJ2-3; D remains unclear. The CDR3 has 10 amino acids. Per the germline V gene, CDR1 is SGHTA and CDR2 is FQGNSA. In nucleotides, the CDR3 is TGTGCCAGCAGTTCGGGTACTCCCACTTTT. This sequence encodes CASSSGTPTF.

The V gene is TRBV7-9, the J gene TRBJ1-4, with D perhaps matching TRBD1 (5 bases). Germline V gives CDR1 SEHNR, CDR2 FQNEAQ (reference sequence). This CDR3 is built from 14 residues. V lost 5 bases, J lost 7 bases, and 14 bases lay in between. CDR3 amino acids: CASSPGGGVEKLFF. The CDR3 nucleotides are TGTGCCAGCAGCCCCGGGGGAGGGGTTGAAAAACTGTTTTTT.

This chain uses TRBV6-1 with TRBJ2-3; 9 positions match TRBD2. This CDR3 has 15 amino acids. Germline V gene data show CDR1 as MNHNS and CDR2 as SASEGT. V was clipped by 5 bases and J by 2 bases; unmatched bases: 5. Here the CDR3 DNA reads TGTGCCAGCAGTTCCCTAGCGGGGTCCACAGATACGCAGTATTTT. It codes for CASSSLAGSTDTQYF.

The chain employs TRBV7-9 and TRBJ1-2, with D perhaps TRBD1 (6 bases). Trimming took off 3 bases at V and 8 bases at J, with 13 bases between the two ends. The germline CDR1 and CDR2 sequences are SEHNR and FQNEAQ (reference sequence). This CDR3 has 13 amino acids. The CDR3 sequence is CASSFDRRKGYTF. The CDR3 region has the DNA TGTGCCAGCAGCTTTGACAGGCGGAAAGGCTACACCTTC.

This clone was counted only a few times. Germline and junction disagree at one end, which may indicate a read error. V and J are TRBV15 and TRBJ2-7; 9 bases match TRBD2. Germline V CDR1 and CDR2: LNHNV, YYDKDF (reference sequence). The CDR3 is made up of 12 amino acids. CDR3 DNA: TGTGCCACCGGGACTAGCACTTTTCATGGAGACTTC. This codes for CATGTSTFHGDF.